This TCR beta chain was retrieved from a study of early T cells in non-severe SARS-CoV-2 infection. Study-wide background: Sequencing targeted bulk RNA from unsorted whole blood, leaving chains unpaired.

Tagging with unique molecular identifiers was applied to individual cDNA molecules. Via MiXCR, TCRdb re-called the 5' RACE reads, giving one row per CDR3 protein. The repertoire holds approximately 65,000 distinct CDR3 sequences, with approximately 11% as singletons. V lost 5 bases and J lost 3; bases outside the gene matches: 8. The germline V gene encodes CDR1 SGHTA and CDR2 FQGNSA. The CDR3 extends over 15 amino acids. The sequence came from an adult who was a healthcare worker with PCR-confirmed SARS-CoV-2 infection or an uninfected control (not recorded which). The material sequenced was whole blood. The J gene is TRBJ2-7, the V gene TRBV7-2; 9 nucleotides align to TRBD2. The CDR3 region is CASSRSSGARYEQYF. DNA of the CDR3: TGTGCCAGCAGCCGCTCTAGCGGGGCGCGCTACGAGCAGTACTTC.